Given below is one TCR beta chain in context. Its target is unknown. These data originate in a study of T cells after yellow fever vaccination. The germline V and J ends were trimmed by 1 base and 5 bases, with 17 bases remaining between them. The CDR3 runs to 17 residues. Germline assignment: CDR1 PRHDT and CDR2 FYEKMQ (reference sequence). TCRdb analysed the 5' RACE reads with MiXCR anew, one entry per CDR3 protein. The sample contains 310,000 or so distinct CDR3 sequences, less than 4.5% of which appear only once. The study, taken as a whole, reports: A secondary response was less intense yet reached its peak sooner, at day 5 versus 15. After the booster, nearly 98% of CD4 and about nine tenths of CD8 primary-response clones were re-detected.

V and J are TRBV13 and TRBJ1-4; D unresolved. This specimen was PBMCs, taken on the day of the yellow fever booster vaccination. The receptor's source is a man aged 18 to 30 who received the YFV17D yellow fever vaccine. Here the CDR3 reads CASSLVSGNSRNEKLFF. CDR3 in DNA: TGTGCCAGCAGCTTAGTGTCGGGAAACAGCCGGAATGAAAAACTGTTTTTT.